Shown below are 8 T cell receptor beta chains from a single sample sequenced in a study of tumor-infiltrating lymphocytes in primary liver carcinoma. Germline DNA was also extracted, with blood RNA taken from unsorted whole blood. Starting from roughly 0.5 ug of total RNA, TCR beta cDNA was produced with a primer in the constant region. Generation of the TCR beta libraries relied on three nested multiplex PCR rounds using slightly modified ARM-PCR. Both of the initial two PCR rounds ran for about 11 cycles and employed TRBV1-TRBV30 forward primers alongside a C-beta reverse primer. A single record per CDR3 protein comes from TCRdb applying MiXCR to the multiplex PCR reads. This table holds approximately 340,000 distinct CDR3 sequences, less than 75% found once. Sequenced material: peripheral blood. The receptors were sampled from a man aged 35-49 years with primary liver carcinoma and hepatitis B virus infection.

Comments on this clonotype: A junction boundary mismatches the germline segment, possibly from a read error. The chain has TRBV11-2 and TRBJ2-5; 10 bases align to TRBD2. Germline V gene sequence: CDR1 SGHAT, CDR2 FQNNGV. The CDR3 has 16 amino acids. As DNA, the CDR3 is TGTGCCAGCAGCACGAGGACTAGCGGTCACCAAGAGACGCAGTACTTC. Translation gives CASSTRTSGHQETQYF.

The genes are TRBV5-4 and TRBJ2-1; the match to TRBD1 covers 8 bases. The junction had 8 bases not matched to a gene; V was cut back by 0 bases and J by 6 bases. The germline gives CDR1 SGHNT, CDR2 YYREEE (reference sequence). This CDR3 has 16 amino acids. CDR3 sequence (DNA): TGTGCCAGCAGCTTGGCGACAGGACAGGGATTCAATGAGCAGTTCTTC. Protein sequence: CASSLATGQGFNEQFF.

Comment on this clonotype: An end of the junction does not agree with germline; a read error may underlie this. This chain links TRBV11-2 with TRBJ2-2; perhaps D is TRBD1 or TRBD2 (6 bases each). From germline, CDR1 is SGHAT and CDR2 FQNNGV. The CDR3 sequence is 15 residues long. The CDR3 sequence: CASSQTLGDTGGLFF. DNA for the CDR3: TGTGCCAGCAGCCAAACCCTGGGGGACACCGGGGGGCTGTTTTTT.

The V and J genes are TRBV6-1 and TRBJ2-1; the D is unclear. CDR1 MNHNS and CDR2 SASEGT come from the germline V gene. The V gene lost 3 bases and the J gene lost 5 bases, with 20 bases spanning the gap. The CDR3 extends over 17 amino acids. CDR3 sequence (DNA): TGTGCCAGCAGTGACGAAAGAGACCCTCTGGACGACAATGAGCAGTTCTTC. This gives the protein CASSDERDPLDDNEQFF.

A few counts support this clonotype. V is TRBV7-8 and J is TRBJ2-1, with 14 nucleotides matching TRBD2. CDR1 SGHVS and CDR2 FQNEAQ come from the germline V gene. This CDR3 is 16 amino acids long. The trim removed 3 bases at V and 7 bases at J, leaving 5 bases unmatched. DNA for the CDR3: TGTGCCAGCAGCTTGGGACTAGCGGGAGTTAGGAATGAGCAGTTCTTC. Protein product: CASSLGLAGVRNEQFF.

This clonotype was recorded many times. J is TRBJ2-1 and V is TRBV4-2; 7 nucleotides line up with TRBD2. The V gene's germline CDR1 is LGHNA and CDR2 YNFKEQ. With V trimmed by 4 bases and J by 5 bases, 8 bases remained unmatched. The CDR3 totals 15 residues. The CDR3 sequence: CASSPRGGTDNEQFF. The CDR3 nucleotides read TGTGCCAGCAGCCCCCGGGGAGGGACGGACAATGAGCAGTTCTTC.

The CDR3 DNA is TGTGCCAGCAGCTTTCCAGTTAATTCACCCCTCCACTTT. It encodes CASSFPVNSPLHF. J is TRBJ1-6 and V is TRBV5-6; D remains unclear. The CDR3 runs 13 residues. The germline V and J ends were trimmed by 2 bases and 6 bases, with 6 bases remaining between them. Germline V gene sequence: CDR1 SGHDT, CDR2 YYEEEE.

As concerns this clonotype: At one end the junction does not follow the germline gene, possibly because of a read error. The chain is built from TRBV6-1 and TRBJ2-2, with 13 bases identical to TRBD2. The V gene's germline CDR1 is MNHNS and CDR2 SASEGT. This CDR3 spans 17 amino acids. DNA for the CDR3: TGTGCCAGCAGCCGAGGGGGACTAGCGGGACGAACCGGGGAGCTGGTTTTT. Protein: CASSRGGLAGRTGELVF.